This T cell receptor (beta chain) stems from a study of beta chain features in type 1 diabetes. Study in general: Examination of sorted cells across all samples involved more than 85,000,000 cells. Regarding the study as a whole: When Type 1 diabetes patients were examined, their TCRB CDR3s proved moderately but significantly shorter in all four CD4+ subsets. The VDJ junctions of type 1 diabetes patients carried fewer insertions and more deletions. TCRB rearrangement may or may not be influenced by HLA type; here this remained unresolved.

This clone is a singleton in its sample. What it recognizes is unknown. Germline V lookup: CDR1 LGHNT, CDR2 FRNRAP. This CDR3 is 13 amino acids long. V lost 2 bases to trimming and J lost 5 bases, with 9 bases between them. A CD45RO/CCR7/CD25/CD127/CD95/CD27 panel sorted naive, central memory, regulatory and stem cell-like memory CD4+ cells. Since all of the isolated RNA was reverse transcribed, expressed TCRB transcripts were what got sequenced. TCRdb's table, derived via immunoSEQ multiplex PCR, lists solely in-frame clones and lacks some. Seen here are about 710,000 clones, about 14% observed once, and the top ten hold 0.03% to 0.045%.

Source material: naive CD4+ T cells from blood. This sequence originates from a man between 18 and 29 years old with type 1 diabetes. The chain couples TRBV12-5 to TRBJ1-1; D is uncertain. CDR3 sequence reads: CASGLLDGTEAFF. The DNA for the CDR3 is TGTGCTAGTGGTTTGCTGGACGGTACTGAAGCTTTCTTT.